The rows below give T cell receptor beta chains drawn from one sample of a study of blood T cell repertoires in COVID-19. The table came from immunoSEQ multiplex PCR; TCRdb's copy has only in-frame clones and leaves some out. The sample consists of roughly 100,000 clones, 80% to 95% of them appearing once. The sample comprised peripheral blood. The origin of the receptors is a young man with acute or convalescent COVID-19. The conserved cysteine and the conserved F or W are not part of the CDR3 here.

v_call: TRBV29-1
j_call: TRBJ2-7
cdr3_aa: SVASGETYEQY

v_call: TRBV6-4
j_call: TRBJ1-1
cdr3_aa: ASSDSGDTEAF

v_call: TRBV19
j_call: TRBJ2-1
cdr3_aa: ASSIGGTSGTKF

v_call: TRBV5-8
j_call: TRBJ2-1
cdr3_aa: ASSLGASGSPSSYNEQF

v_call: TRBV5-4
j_call: TRBJ2-3
cdr3_aa: ASSPPGTSGLSTDTQY

v_call: TRBV7-6
j_call: TRBJ2-5
cdr3_aa: ASSPATGTSGQETQY

v_call: TRBV7-9
j_call: TRBJ1-1
cdr3_aa: ASSFGDPTEAF

v_call: TRBV27
j_call: TRBJ2-2
cdr3_aa: ASSLGLGTGELF

v_call: TRBV19
j_call: TRBJ1-5
cdr3_aa: ASSMDGAVNQPQH

v_call: TRBV19
j_call: TRBJ1-1
cdr3_aa: ASSPGPNTEAF

v_call: TRBV27
j_call: TRBJ1-1
cdr3_aa: ASRPGQVTEAF

v_call: TRBV6-6
j_call: TRBJ1-1
cdr3_aa: ASSNRGGLDTEAF

v_call: TRBV6-5
j_call: TRBJ1-5
cdr3_aa: ASRGASGPQH

v_call: TRBV12-3/TRBV12-4
j_call: TRBJ1-2
cdr3_aa: ASTPSGAQGYT

v_call: TRBV19
j_call: TRBJ1-2
cdr3_aa: ASWDRGLRGYT

v_call: TRBV25-1
j_call: TRBJ2-7
cdr3_aa: ASSPGHGRTGDYEQY

v_call: TRBV6-5
j_call: TRBJ1-2
cdr3_aa: ASSSQGLLNYGYT

v_call: TRBV12-5
j_call: TRBJ1-4
cdr3_aa: ASGLGTGGEKLF

v_call: TRBV7-8
j_call: TRBJ2-3
cdr3_aa: ASSLDLAGGTDTQY

v_call: TRBV24-1
j_call: TRBJ2-7
cdr3_aa: ATSAGGDYEQY

v_call: TRBV30
j_call: TRBJ1-1
cdr3_aa: AWSGRTGGALDTEAF

v_call: TRBV6-5
j_call: TRBJ1-5
cdr3_aa: ASGASGNQPQH

v_call: TRBV30
j_call: TRBJ2-2
cdr3_aa: AWSETRVSGRSIRELF

v_call: TRBV19
j_call: TRBJ2-7
cdr3_aa: ASSPGTGAYEQY

v_call: TRBV28
j_call: TRBJ1-5
cdr3_aa: ASSSGLSNQPQH

v_call: TRBV27
j_call: TRBJ2-5
cdr3_aa: ASSPQGVETQY

v_call: TRBV7-9
j_call: TRBJ2-1
cdr3_aa: ASSLAELANEQF

v_call: TRBV19
j_call: TRBJ1-1
cdr3_aa: ASSIQGQTNTEAF

v_call: TRBV19
j_call: TRBJ2-3
cdr3_aa: ASSITGVFTDTQY

v_call: TRBV29-1
j_call: TRBJ2-4
cdr3_aa: SVGGLAENIQY

v_call: TRBV6-5
j_call: TRBJ1-1
cdr3_aa: ASSRQGEAF

v_call: TRBV5-1
j_call: TRBJ2-6
cdr3_aa: ASSPREGAGANVLT

v_call: TRBV6-5
j_call: TRBJ1-2
cdr3_aa: ASSYTGSNYGYT

v_call: TRBV19
j_call: TRBJ1-1
cdr3_aa: ASAIQGTVFGTEAF

v_call: TRBV5-1
j_call: TRBJ2-7
cdr3_aa: ASKRVGQGGSYEQY

v_call: TRBV9
j_call: TRBJ1-2
cdr3_aa: ASSQEGDYGYT